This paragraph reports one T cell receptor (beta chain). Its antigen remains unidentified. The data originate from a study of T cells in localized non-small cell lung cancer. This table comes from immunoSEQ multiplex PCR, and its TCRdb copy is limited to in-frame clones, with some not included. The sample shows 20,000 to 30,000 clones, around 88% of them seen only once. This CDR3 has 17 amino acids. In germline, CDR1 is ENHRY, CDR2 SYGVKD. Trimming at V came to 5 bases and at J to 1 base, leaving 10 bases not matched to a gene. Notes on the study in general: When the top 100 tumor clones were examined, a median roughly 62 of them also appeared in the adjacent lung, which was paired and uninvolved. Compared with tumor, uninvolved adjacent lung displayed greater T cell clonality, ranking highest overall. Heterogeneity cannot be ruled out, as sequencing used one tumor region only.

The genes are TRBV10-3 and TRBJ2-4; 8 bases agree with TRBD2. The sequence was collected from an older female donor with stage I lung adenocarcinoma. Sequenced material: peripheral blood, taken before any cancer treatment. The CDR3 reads CAISPGGADSAKNIQYF. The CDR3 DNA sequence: TGTGCCATCAGTCCCGGGGGGGCCGATTCTGCCAAAAACATTCAGTACTTC.